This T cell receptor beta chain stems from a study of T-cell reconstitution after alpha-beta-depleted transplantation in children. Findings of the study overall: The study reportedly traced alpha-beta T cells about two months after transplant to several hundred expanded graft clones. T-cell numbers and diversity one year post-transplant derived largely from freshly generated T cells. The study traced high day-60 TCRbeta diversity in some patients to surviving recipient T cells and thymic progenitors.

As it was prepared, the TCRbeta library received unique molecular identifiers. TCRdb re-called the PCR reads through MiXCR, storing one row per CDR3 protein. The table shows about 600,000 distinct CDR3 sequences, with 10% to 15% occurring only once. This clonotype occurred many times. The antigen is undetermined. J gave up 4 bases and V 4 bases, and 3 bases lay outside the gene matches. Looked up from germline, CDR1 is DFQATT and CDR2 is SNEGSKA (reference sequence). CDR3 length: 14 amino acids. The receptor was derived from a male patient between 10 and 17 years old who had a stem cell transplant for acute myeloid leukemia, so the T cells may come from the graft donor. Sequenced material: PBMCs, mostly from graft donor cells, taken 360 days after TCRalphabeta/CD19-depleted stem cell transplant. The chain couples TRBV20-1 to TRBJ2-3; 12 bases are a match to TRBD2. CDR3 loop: CSATLAGGADTQYF. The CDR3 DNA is TGCAGTGCTACCCTAGCGGGAGGGGCAGATACGCAGTATTTT.